This T cell receptor beta chain was sequenced during a study of glioma-infiltrating T cells. This clonotype was observed many times. Its antigen remains unknown. Study results and caveats: Tissue-blood divergence was below expectation in non-neoplastic patients, above in gliomas. Tissue and blood shared very few CDR3 sequences.

There are 16 residues in the CDR3. V trimming: 5 bases; J trimming: 3 bases; junction bases outside the gene matches: 13. Germline lookup yields CDR1 MNHEY and CDR2 SMNVEV (reference sequence). The iRepertoire nested amplicon-rescue multiplex PCR amplified TCR alpha and beta CDR3s from RNA. MiXCR was run by TCRdb on the multiplex PCR reads, yielding one entry per CDR3 protein. Among roughly 200,000 distinct CDR3 sequences listed, 32% were seen once. The chain combines TRBV27 with TRBJ2-7; 7 bases agree with TRBD2. The sequencing input was glioma tissue, nonneoplastic brain tissue, or PBMCs (not recorded which). The origin of this receptor is a human donor with low-grade glioma or glioblastoma, undergoing nonglioma brain surgery, or in good health (not recorded which). CDR3 loop: CASSPLIGLEIYEQYF. CDR3 in DNA: TGTGCCAGCAGTCCATTGATCGGACTAGAAATCTACGAGCAGTACTTC.